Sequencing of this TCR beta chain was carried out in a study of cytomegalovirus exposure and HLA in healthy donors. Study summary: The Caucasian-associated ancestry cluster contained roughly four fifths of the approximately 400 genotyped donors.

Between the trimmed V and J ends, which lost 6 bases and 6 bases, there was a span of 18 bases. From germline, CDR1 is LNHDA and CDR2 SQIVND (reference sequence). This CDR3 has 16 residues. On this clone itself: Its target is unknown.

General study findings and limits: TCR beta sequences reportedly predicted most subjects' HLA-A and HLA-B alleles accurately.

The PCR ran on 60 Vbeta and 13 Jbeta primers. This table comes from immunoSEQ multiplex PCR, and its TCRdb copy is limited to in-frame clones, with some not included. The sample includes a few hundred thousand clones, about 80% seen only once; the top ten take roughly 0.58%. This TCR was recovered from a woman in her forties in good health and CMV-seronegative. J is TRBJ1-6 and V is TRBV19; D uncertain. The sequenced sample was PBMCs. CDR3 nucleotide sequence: TGTGCCAGTAGCCGAGAGGCTTTCAGCCCTAATTCACCCCTCCACTTT. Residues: CASSREAFSPNSPLHF.